Ten or more counts support the clone carrying this TCR beta chain. The antigen remains undetermined. Unique molecular identifiers were added to individual cDNA molecules. TCRdb called the 5' RACE reads again in MiXCR, with one record for every CDR3 protein. The sample has around 80,000 distinct CDR3 sequences, over 9.5% seen once. The CDR3 loop spans 13 amino acids. V was cut by 1 base and J by 1 base, with 3 bases left in between. Germline CDR1 is SGHTA and CDR2 is FQGNSA. The source of the sample is a study of early T cells in non-severe SARS-CoV-2 infection. For the study at large: Sequenced bulk RNA came from whole blood that was unsorted, and chains were unpaired. General study points: VDJdb matching skewed toward anti-spike CD8 responses, missing private and CD4 specificities.

The receptor was derived from an adult who was a healthcare worker with PCR-confirmed SARS-CoV-2 infection or an uninfected control (not recorded which). J is TRBJ2-3 and V is TRBV7-2; D gene ambiguous. The source was whole blood, collected at baseline. CDR3 in amino acids: CASSLGRTDTQYF. As DNA, the CDR3 is TGTGCCAGCAGCTTAGGACGCACAGATACGCAGTATTTT. The full variable domain, with the rest looked up from reference TRBV7-2 and TRBJ2-3, is GAGVSQSPSNKVTEKGKDVELRCDPISGHTALYWYRQSLGQGLEFLIYFQGNSAPDKSGLPSDRFSAERTGGSVSTLTIQRTQQEDSAVYLCASSLGRTDTQYFGPGTRLTVL.